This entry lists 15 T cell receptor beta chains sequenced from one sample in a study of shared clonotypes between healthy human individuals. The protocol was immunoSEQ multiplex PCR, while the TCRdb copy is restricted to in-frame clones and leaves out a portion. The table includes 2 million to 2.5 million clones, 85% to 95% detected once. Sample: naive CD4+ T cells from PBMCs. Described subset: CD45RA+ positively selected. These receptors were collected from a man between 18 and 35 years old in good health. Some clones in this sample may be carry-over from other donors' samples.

The CDR3 loop is CASSRLAYNEQFF. The CDR3 nucleotides are TGTGCCAGCAGCCGACTAGCCTACAATGAGCAGTTCTTC. V gene TRBV11-3 combines with J gene TRBJ2-1; weak D call: TRBD2 (6 bases). CDR1 SGHNT and CDR2 YENEEA come from the germline V gene. The CDR3 spans 13 residues. Trimming took off 5 bases at V and 2 bases at J, with 7 bases between the two ends.

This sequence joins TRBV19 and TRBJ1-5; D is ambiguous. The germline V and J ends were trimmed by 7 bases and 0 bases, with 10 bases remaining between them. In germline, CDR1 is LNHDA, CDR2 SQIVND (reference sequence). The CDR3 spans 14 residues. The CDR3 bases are TGTGCCAGTACGTGGAGGGATAGCAATCAGCCCCAGCATTTT. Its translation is CASTWRDSNQPQHF.

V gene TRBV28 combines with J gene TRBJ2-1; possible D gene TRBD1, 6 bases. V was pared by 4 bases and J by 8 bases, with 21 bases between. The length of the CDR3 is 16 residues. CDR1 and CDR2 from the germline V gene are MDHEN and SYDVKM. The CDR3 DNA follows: TGTGCCAGCAGTTCCCATGGTGGGACATTGGTAGATGAGCAGTTCTTC. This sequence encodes CASSSHGGTLVDEQFF.

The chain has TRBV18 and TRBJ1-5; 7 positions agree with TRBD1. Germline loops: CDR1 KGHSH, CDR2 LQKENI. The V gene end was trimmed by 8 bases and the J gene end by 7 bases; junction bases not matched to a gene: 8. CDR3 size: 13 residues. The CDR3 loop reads CASTRQGGQPQHF. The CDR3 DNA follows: TGTGCCAGCACCCGACAGGGCGGCCAGCCCCAGCATTTT.

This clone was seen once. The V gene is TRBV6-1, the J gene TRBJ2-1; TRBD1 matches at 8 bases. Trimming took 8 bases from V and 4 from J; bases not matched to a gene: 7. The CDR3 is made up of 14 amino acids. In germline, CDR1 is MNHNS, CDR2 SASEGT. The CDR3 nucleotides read TGTGCCAGCTCTTACAGGGGGGATTACAATGAGCAGTTCTTC. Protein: CASSYRGDYNEQFF.

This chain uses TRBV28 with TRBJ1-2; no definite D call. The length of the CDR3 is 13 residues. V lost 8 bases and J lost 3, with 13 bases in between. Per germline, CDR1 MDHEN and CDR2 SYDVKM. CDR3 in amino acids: CASGLRRHYGYTF. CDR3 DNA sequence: TGTGCCAGCGGCTTACGGCGGCACTATGGCTACACCTTC.

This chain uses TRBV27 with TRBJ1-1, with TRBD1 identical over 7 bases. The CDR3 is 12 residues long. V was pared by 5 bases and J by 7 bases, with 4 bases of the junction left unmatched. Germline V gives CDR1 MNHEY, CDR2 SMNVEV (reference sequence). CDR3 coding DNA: TGTGCCAGCAGTCGCCGGGACAGTGAAGCTTTCTTT. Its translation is CASSRRDSEAFF.

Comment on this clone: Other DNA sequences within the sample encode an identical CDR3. The CDR3 protein is CASSEGGGYTEAFF. CDR3 DNA: TGTGCCAGCAGTGAAGGGGGTGGCTACACTGAAGCTTTCTTT. The chain links TRBV6-1 to TRBJ1-1; D remains unclear. CDR1 and CDR2 from the germline V gene are MNHNS and SASEGT. V lost 1 base and J lost 3, with 9 bases in between. The CDR3 loop spans 14 amino acids.

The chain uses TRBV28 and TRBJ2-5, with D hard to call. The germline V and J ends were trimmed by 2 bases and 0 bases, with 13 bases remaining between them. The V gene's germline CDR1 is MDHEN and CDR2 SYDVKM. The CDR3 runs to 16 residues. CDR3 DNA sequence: TGTGCCAGCAGTTTAAGAGGCTTGGGTTACCAAGAGACCCAGTACTTC. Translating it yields CASSLRGLGYQETQYF.

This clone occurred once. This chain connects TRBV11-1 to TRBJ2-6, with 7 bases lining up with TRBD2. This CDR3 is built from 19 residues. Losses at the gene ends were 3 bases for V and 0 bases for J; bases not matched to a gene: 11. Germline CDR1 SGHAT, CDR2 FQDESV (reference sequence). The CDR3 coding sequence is TGTGCCAGCAGCTTTACTTTCGAGGGAGGGTTCTCTGGGGCCAACGTCCTGACTTTC. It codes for CASSFTFEGGFSGANVLTF. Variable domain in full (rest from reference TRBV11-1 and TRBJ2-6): EAEVAQSPRYKITEKSQAVAFWCDPISGHATLYWYRQILGQGPELLVQFQDESVVDDSQLPKDRFSAERLKGVDSTLKIQPAELGDSAMYLCASSFTFEGGFSGANVLTFGAGSRLTVL.

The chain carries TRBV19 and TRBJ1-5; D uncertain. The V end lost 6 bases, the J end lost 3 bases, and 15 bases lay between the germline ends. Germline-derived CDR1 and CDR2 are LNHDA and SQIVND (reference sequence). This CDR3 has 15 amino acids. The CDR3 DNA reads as TGTGCCAGTAGACCCGGAGGACGGCTCAATCAGCCCCAGCATTTT. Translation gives CASRPGGRLNQPQHF.

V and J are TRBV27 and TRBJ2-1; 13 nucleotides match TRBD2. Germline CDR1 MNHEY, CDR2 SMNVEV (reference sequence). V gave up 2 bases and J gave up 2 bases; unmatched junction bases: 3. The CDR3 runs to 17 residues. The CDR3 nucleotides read TGTGCCAGCAGTTTAGTACTAGCGGGAGGGGCCTACAATGAGCAGTTCTTC. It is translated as CASSLVLAGGAYNEQFF.

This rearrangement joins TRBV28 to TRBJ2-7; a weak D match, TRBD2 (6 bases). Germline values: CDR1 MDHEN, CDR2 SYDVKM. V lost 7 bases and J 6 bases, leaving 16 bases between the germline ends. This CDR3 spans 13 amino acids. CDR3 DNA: TGTGCCAGCATGCCCCCGGGGGACCCCGAGCAGTACTTC. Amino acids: CASMPPGDPEQYF.

CDR3 region: CASSLVGGVPPEAFF. DNA of the CDR3: TGTGCCAGCAGCTTAGTCGGTGGGGTGCCGCCTGAAGCTTTCTTT. This chain uses TRBV7-6 with TRBJ1-1; no reliable D call. The CDR3 sequence is 15 residues long. Germline V CDR1 and CDR2: SGHVS, FNYEAQ. Trimming removed 1 base at V and 6 bases at J, with 15 bases between.

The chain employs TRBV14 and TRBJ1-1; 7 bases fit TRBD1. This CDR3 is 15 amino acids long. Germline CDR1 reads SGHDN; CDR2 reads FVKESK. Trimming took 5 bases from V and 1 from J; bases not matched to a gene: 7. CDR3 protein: CASSKPTGRNTEAFF. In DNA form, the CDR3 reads TGTGCCAGCAGCAAACCGACAGGGAGGAACACTGAAGCTTTCTTT.